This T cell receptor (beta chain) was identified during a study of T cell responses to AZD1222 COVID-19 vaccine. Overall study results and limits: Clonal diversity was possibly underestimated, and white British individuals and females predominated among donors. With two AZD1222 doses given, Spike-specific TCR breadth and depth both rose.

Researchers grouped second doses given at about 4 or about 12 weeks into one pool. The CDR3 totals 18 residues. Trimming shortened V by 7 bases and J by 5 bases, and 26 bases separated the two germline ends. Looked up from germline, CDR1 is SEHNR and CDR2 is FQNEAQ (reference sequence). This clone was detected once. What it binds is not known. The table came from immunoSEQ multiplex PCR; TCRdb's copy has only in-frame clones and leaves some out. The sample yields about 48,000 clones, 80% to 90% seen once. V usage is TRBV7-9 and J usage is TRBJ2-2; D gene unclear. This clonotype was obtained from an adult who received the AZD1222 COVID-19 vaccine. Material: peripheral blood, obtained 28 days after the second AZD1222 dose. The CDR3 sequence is CASTAYIAGVLYTGELFF. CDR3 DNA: TGTGCCAGCACCGCTTATATTGCAGGTGTTCTATATACCGGGGAGCTGTTTTTT.